These 17 T cell receptor beta chains were all obtained from the same sample, sequenced in a study of T-cell memory formation after mild COVID-19. TCRdb re-derived calls from the 5' RACE reads in MiXCR, one entry per CDR3 protein. The table lists under 650,000 distinct CDR3 sequences, more than 15% of them singletons. Material: PBMCs or a T cell subset sorted from them (not recorded which). The receptor set was obtained from an adult woman who had mild COVID-19 (a few samples of this study predate the infection). Cell type and time point are not known.

CDR3 sequence (DNA): TGTGCCACCAGCAGAGAACTAGAGTTCTACGAGCAGTACTTC. Its translation is CATSRELEFYEQYF. This chain uses TRBV15 with TRBJ2-7, with D tentatively TRBD2 (5 bases). The CDR3 sequence is 14 residues long. The V gene lost 0 bases and the J gene lost 3 bases, with 9 bases spanning the gap. Germline V lookup: CDR1 LNHNV, CDR2 YYDKDF (reference sequence).

J is TRBJ2-1 and V is TRBV12-3 or TRBV12-4; 9 bases fit TRBD2. The CDR3 has 15 amino acids. V lost 4 bases to trimming and J lost 6 bases; unmatched junction nucleotides: 7. CDR3 region: CASSWDAGGINEQFF. In DNA, the CDR3 is TGTGCCAGCAGTTGGGACGCGGGAGGGATCAATGAGCAGTTCTTC.

Ten or more counts support this clonotype. This sequence joins TRBV7-2 and TRBJ2-3; possible D gene TRBD1, 6 bases. Trimming removed 5 bases from V and 4 bases from J, with 22 bases in between. The length of the CDR3 is 17 residues. Germline CDR1 SGHTA, CDR2 FQGNSA. CDR3 region: CASSVRRGGGAADTQYF. In nucleotides, the CDR3 is TGTGCCAGCAGCGTCCGACGAGGGGGTGGAGCGGCAGATACGCAGTATTTT.

This clonotype occurred a few times. V gene TRBV4-2 combines with J gene TRBJ2-1; possible D gene TRBD2, 7 bases. This CDR3 contains 17 residues. The V end was cut by 1 base, the J end by 7 bases, with 20 bases between. Germline V lookup: CDR1 LGHNA, CDR2 YNFKEQ. CDR3 bases: TGTGCCAGCAGCCAAGTATTGGGGGGGCTGCCTTCGAATGAGCAGTTCTTC. This codes for CASSQVLGGLPSNEQFF.

This clonotype was observed a handful of times. The chain joins TRBV7-9 to TRBJ1-2; the D gene is possibly TRBD1 (5 bases). This CDR3 region has 15 residues. The V and J ends lost 2 bases and 2 bases respectively, with 12 bases between them. Germline V gene lookup returns CDR1 SEHNR and CDR2 FQNEAQ (reference sequence). CDR3 sequence reads: CASSLRDGINYGYTF. In DNA, the CDR3 is TGTGCCAGCAGCTTAAGGGACGGAATCAACTATGGCTACACCTTC. The entire variable domain, with the rest obtained from reference TRBV7-9 and TRBJ1-2, is as follows: DTGVSQNPRHKITKRGQNVTFRCDPISEHNRLYWYRQTLGQGPEFLTYFQNEAQLEKSRLLSDRFSAERPKGSFSTLEIQRTEQGDSAMYLCASSLRDGINYGYTFGSGTRLTVV.

This sequence joins TRBV4-1 and TRBJ2-2, with D unresolved. The germline V and J ends were trimmed by 2 bases and 2 bases, with 3 bases remaining between them. The CDR3 is 13 residues long. Germline V gene data show CDR1 as MGHRA and CDR2 as YSYEKL. The CDR3: CASSQRNTGELFF. The CDR3 region has the DNA TGCGCCAGCAGCCAACGCAACACCGGGGAGCTGTTTTTT.

The V and J genes are TRBV19 and TRBJ2-3; D may correspond to TRBD1 or TRBD2 (5 bases each). V shed 5 bases and J shed 1 base, with 13 bases lying between them. Germline lookup yields CDR1 LNHDA and CDR2 SQIVND (reference sequence). The CDR3 runs 15 residues. In DNA, the CDR3 is TGTGCCAGTAGTGCCTCGGGACCCCGCACAGATACGCAGTATTTT. It codes for CASSASGPRTDTQYF. Together with reference TRBV19 and TRBJ2-3, the CDR3 gives the full variable domain: DGGITQSPKYLFRKEGQNVTLSCEQNLNHDAMYWYRQDPGQGLRLIYYSQIVNDFQKGDIAEGYSVSREKKESFPLTVTSAQKNPTAFYLCASSASGPRTDTQYFGPGTRLTVL.

V usage is TRBV5-1 and J usage is TRBJ2-5; D unresolved. Germline V gene lookup returns CDR1 SGHRS and CDR2 YFSETQ. The CDR3 is 13 amino acids. Between the trimmed V and J ends, which lost 4 bases and 0 bases, there was a span of 7 bases. CDR3: CASSPQDQETQYF. Written as DNA, the CDR3 is TGCGCCAGCAGCCCGCAAGACCAAGAGACCCAGTACTTC.

This chain joins TRBV3-1 and TRBJ1-4, with D uncertain. This CDR3 region has 13 residues. With 6 bases removed from V and 8 bases from J, the gap between germline ends came to 13 bases. Germline CDR1 is LGHDT and CDR2 is YNNKEL (reference sequence). The CDR3 nucleotides are TGTGCCAGCAGACCCGCATCTGGGGAAAAACTGTTTTTT. It is translated as CASRPASGEKLFF.

The table lists this clonotype with a few counts. This rearrangement joins TRBV7-9 to TRBJ2-1; possibly TRBD1 for D (6 bases). V lost 0 bases to trimming and J lost 0 bases, with 21 bases between them. CDR3 length: 20 amino acids. CDR1 is SEHNR and CDR2 is FQNEAQ in the germline V gene (reference sequence). This CDR3 is CASSLALVGARGSSYNEQFF. The CDR3 coding sequence is TGTGCCAGCAGCTTAGCGCTAGTGGGTGCCAGGGGATCCTCCTACAATGAGCAGTTCTTC.

The chain joins TRBV7-6 to TRBJ2-3; 9 bases fit TRBD2. Germline V CDR1 and CDR2: SGHVS, FNYEAQ. Trimming removed 1 base from V and 4 bases from J; junction bases left unmatched: 6. The CDR3 spans 16 residues. The CDR3 loop reads CASSLGWGLASDTQYF. The CDR3 DNA is TGTGCCAGCAGCTTAGGTTGGGGACTAGCTTCAGATACGCAGTATTTT. The full variable domain, with the rest looked up from reference TRBV7-6 and TRBJ2-3, is GAGVSQSPRYKVTKRGQDVALRCDPISGHVSLYWYRQALGQGPEFLTYFNYEAQQDKSGLPNDRFSAERPEGSISTLTIQRTEQRDSAMYRCASSLGWGLASDTQYFGPGTRLTVL.

The chain has TRBV6-2 or TRBV6-3 and TRBJ2-7, with D perhaps TRBD1 or TRBD2 (5 bases each). The ends were cut back, 8 bases at V and 3 bases at J, with 20 bases in the middle. The germline V gene has CDR1 MNHEY and CDR2 SVGEGT. The CDR3 is 15 amino acids. This CDR3 is CASQVTTGRIYEQYF. The CDR3 DNA is TGTGCCAGCCAAGTTACAACGGGGCGGATCTACGAGCAGTACTTC.

This clonotype appeared once. V is TRBV12-3 or TRBV12-4 and J is TRBJ2-7; possibly TRBD2 for D (6 bases). The CDR3 extends over 16 amino acids. Deletions cut 3 bases from V and 7 bases from J, with 22 bases between. CDR3 loop: CASSLGLPGGGWEQYF. The CDR3, as DNA: TGTGCCAGCAGTTTGGGACTCCCTGGAGGAGGGTGGGAGCAGTACTTC.

In this sample, this clonotype turned up a few times. The chain employs TRBV12-3 or TRBV12-4 and TRBJ1-3, with D hard to call. V lost 4 bases, J lost 7 bases, and 20 bases lay in between. CDR3 length equals 16 residues. CDR3 amino acids: CASSWATVDDVNTIYF. Here the CDR3 DNA reads TGTGCCAGCAGTTGGGCGACCGTGGACGATGTGAACACCATATATTTT.

The V gene is TRBV6-1, the J gene TRBJ2-3; tentative D call: TRBD1 (5 bases). Germline V gene sequence: CDR1 MNHNS, CDR2 SASEGT. V lost 6 bases, J lost 2 bases, and 15 bases lay in between. The CDR3 totals 15 residues. CDR3 sequence: CASSAFRELTDTQYF. In nucleotides, the CDR3 is TGTGCCAGCAGCGCCTTCAGGGAACTCACAGATACGCAGTATTTT.

This clonotype was observed a few times. This chain connects TRBV5-6 to TRBJ1-1; TRBD1 aligns across 7 bases. The V gene's germline CDR1 is SGHDT and CDR2 YYEEEE. CDR3 length: 14 residues. After removal of 6 bases from V and 3 bases from J, the junction contained 8 bases not matched to a gene. The CDR3 nucleotides read TGTGCCAGCAACCGTATAGACAGGGACACTGAAGCTTTCTTT. As protein: CASNRIDRDTEAFF.

This clonotype was recorded many times. The V and J genes are TRBV5-1 and TRBJ2-3; the match to TRBD2 covers 11 bases. The CDR3 covers 16 residues. The germline V gene has CDR1 SGHRS and CDR2 YFSETQ. V was pared by 4 bases and J by 2 bases, with 6 bases of the junction left unmatched. The CDR3 DNA follows: TGCGCCAGCAGCCCCCATAGCGGGGGGGCCACAGATACGCAGTATTTT. Translated, it gives CASSPHSGGATDTQYF.